This T cell receptor beta chain was retrieved from a study of regulatory T cells in long-lasting Graves disease. This clonotype was recorded at least ten times. The CDR3 spans 14 residues. V lost 6 bases and J lost 7, with 15 bases in between. Time point denoted: newly diagnosed GD, antithyroid drugs for less than 3 months. Researchers made the TCR library from RNA that was extracted from PBMCs. Combining iRepertoire HTBI primers with Arm-PCR of CDR3 regions, the authors built TCR beta libraries. TCRdb used MiXCR to reprocess the multiplex PCR reads, holding one entry per CDR3 protein. The table lists 300,000 to 400,000 distinct CDR3 sequences, 15% to 20% of them singletons.

This receptor was taken from a female donor with Graves disease. The chain has TRBV12-3 or TRBV12-4 and TRBJ2-2, with D unclear. The specimen was peripheral blood mononuclear cells (PBMCs), collected at new diagnosis, from a patient treated with antithyroid drugs. The CDR3 DNA is TGTGCCAGCAGCGTCGGGCAGTCCTACGGGGAGCTGTTTTTT. This codes for CASSVGQSYGELFF.